The clone carrying this T cell receptor (beta chain) was seen at least ten times. Its specificity is unknown. CDR3 length: 14 amino acids. The germline V and J ends were trimmed by 3 bases and 3 bases, with 14 bases remaining between them. Per germline, CDR1 DFQATT and CDR2 SNEGSKA (reference sequence). This sample is drawn from a study of metastatic and nonmetastatic thyroid tumors. The study, taken as a whole, reports: The reported finding was significantly higher TCR beta diversity in malignant thyroid tumors relative to benign nodules, in blood and tumor.

All patients were untreated before thyroid surgery. In the authors' workflow: A papillary thyroid cancer distant-metastasis classifier was built from CDR3 differences across clinicopathological groups. TCRdb re-analyzed the PCR reads using MiXCR. The V and J calls reflect TCRdb's pipeline rather than the authors' work. The repertoire holds about 82,000 clones, with around 12% as singletons. The sequencing input was tumor tissue. J is TRBJ2-5 and V is TRBV20-1; D perhaps matches TRBD2 (5 bases). The receptor comes from a female donor with papillary thyroid cancer or a benign thyroid nodule (not recorded which). Some clones in this sample may be carry-over from other donors' samples. CDR3: CSASAPSSKETQYF. In nucleotides, the CDR3 is TGCAGTGCTAGTGCCCCTAGCTCTAAAGAGACCCAGTACTTC.